This T cell receptor (beta chain) comes out of a study of OX40 agonist ivuxolimab in advanced cancers. About the research overall: The patients got ivuxolimab, which is an agonistic anti-OX40 (CD134) antibody.

Blood was sampled at baseline, cycle 4 day 1, and cycle 7 day 1. Trimming took 1 base from V and 0 from J, leaving 25 bases between them. This CDR3 is 22 amino acids long. Germline V lookup: CDR1 LNHNV, CDR2 YYDKDF (reference sequence). Profiling relied on immunoSEQ multiplex PCR, and the TCRdb table lists in-frame clones only, not all of them. The sample lists some 80,000 clones, about 88% occurring once. Study findings and constraints: Clonal expansion was seen in CD4+ and CD8+ blood T cells by week 6 at 0.1 to 3.0 mg/kg.

Concerning this clone: Its target is unknown.

The source of this sequence is an adult with an advanced solid tumor such as melanoma, head and neck, liver or kidney cancer. The chain employs TRBV15 and TRBJ2-6, with a tentative D call TRBD2 (5 bases). The material was CD4+ or CD8+ T cells sorted from blood, obtained in a trial of the OX40 agonist ivuxolimab. The CDR3 sequence: CATSRGPGPLGGGPSGANVLTF. CDR3 in DNA: TGTGCCACCAGCAGAGGCCCCGGACCTCTAGGAGGAGGACCCTCTGGGGCCAACGTCCTGACTTTC.